This T cell receptor (beta chain) is drawn from a study of T cells after yellow fever vaccination. TCRdb analysed the 5' RACE reads with MiXCR anew, one entry per CDR3 protein. The table has more than 200,000 distinct CDR3 sequences, roughly 3.5% seen once. This clonotype showed up many times. Germline V gene data show CDR1 as MNHEY and CDR2 as SMNVEV (reference sequence). The CDR3 length is 13 residues. The V end lost 4 bases, the J end lost 8 bases, and 9 bases lay between the germline ends. Material: PBMCs, obtained 15 days after the yellow fever booster vaccination. This rearrangement joins TRBV27 to TRBJ1-6; D remains ambiguous. This TCR derives from a man younger than 30 who received the YFV17D yellow fever vaccine. The CDR3 loop is CASSWAWDSPLHF. The CDR3 DNA reads TGTGCCAGCAGTTGGGCTTGGGATTCACCCCTCCACTTT.